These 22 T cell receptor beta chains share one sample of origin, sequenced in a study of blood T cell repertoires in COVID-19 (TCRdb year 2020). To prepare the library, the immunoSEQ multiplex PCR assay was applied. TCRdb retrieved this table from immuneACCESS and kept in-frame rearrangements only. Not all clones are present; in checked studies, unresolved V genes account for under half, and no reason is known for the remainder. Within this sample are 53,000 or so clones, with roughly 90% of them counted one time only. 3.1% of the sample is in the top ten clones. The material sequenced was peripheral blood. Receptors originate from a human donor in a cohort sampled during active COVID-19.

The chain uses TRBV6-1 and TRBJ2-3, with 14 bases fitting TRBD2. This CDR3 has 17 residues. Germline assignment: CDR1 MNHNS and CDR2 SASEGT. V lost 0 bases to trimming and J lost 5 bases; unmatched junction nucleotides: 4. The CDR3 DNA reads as TGTGCCAGCAGTGAAGCGACTAGCGGGGGGGTCAGAGATACGCAGTATTTT. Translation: CASSEATSGGVRDTQYF.

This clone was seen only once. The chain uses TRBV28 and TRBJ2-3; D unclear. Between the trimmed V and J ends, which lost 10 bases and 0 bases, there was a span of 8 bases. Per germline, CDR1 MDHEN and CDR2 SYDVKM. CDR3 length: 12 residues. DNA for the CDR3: TGTGCCACCAAAGCTAGCACAGATACGCAGTATTTT. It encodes CATKASTDTQYF.

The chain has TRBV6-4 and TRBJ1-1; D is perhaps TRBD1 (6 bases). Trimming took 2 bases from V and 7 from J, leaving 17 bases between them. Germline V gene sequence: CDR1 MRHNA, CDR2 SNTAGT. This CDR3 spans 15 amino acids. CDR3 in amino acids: CASSDLSGGSLEAFF. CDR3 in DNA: TGTGCCAGCAGTGACCTCTCTGGGGGCAGCCTTGAAGCTTTCTTT.

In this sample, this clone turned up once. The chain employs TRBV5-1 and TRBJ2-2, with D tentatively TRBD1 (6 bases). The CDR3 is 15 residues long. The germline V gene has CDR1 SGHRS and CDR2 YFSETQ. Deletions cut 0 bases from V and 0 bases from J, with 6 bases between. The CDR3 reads CASSLGTANTGELFF. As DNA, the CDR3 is TGCGCCAGCAGCTTGGGGACAGCGAACACCGGGGAGCTGTTTTTT. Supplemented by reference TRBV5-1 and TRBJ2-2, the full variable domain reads KAGVTQTPRYLIKTRGQQVTLSCSPISGHRSVSWYQQTPGQGLQFLFEYFSETQRNKGNFPGRFSGRQFSNSRSEMNVSTLELGDSALYLCASSLGTANTGELFFGEGSRLTVL.

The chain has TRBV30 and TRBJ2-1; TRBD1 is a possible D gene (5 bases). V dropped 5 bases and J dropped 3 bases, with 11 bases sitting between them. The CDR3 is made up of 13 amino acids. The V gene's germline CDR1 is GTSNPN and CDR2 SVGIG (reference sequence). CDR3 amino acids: CAWDTGDYNEQFF. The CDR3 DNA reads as TGTGCCTGGGATACAGGAGACTACAATGAGCAGTTCTTC.

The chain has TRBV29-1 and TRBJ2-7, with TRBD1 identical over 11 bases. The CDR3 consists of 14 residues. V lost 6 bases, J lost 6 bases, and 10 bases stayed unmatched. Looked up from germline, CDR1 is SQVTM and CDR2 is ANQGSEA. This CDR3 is CSVALGTGGREQYF. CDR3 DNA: TGCAGCGTCGCCCTCGGGACAGGGGGACGCGAGCAGTACTTC.

The DNA for the CDR3 is TGTGCCAGCAGCCAGACTAGCGGGATAAGAGATACGCAGTATTTT. It specifies CASSQTSGIRDTQYF. The chain has TRBV3-1 (or the pseudogene TRBV3-2) and TRBJ2-3; TRBD2 aligns across 11 bases. Germline assignment: CDR1 LGHDT and CDR2 YNNKEL (reference sequence). V was clipped by 3 bases and J by 5 bases; unmatched bases: 4. This CDR3 contains 15 residues.

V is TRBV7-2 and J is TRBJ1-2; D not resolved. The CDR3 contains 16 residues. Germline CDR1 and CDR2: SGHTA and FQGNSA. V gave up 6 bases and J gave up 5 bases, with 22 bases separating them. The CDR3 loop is CASRPEATTDRYGYTF. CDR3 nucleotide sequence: TGTGCCAGCAGACCGGAGGCCACCACGGATAGATATGGCTACACCTTC.

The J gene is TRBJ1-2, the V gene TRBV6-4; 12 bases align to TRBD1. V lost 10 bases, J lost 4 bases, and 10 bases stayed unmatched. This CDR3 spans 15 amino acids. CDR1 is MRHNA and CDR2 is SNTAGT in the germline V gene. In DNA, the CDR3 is TGTGCCACCCGGGACAGGGGGCGCCTCGCCTATGGCTACACCTTC. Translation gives CATRDRGRLAYGYTF.

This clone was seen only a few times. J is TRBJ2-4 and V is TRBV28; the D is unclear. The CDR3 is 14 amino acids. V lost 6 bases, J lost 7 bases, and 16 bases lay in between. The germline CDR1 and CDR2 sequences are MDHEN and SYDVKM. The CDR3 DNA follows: TGTGCCAGCAGCAAAGACTTCTCGGGTAACATTCAGTACTTC. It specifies CASSKDFSGNIQYF.

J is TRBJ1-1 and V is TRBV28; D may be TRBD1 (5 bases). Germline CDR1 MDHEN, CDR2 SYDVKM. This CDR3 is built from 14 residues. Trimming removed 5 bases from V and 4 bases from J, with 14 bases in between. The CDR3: CASSITQGGTEAFF. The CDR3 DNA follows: TGTGCCAGCAGTATTACCCAGGGTGGCACTGAAGCTTTCTTT.

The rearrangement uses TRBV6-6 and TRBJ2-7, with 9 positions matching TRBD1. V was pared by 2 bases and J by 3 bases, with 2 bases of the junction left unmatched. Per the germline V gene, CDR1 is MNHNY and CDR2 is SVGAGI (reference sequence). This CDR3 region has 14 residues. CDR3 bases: TGTGCCAGCAGTTACAGGGACAGGGACTACGAGCAGTACTTC. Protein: CASSYRDRDYEQYF.

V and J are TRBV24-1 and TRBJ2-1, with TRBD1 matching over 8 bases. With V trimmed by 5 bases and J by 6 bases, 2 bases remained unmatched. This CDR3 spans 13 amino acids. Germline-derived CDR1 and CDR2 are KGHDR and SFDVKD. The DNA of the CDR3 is TGTGCCACCAGTGGAGGGACAGGCAATGAGCAGTTCTTC. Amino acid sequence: CATSGGTGNEQFF.

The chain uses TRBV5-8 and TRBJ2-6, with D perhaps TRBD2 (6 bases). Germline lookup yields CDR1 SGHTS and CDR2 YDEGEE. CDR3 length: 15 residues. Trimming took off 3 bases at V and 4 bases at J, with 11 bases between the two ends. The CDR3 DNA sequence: TGTGCCAGCAGCTACGGGGGTTCAGGGGCCAACGTCCTGACTTTC. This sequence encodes CASSYGGSGANVLTF.

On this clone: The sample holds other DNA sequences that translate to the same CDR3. The CDR3 here is CASSLDRGNSPLHF. As DNA, the CDR3 is TGCGCCAGCAGCTTGGACAGGGGTAATTCACCCCTCCACTTT. This rearrangement joins TRBV5-1 to TRBJ1-6, with 7 positions matching TRBD1. V dropped 0 bases and J dropped 6; count of bases not matched to a gene: 0. This CDR3 contains 14 residues. Germline CDR1 reads SGHRS; CDR2 reads YFSETQ.

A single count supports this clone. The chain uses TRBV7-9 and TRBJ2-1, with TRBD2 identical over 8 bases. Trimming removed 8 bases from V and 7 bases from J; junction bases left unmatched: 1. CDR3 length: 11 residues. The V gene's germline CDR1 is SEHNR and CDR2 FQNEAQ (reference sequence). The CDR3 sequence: CASLAGNEQFF. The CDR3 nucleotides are TGTGCCAGCTTAGCGGGAAATGAGCAGTTCTTC. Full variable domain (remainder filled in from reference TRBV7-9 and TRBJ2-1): DTGVSQNPRHKITKRGQNVTFRCDPISEHNRLYWYRQTLGQGPEFLTYFQNEAQLEKSRLLSDRFSAERPKGSFSTLEIQRTEQGDSAMYLCASLAGNEQFFGPGTRLTVL.

CDR3 sequence (DNA): TGCGCCAGCAAACGGGATCGGGAGCTGTTTTTT. It encodes CASKRDRELFF. This chain uses TRBV23-1 with TRBJ2-2, with D maybe TRBD2 (5 bases). TRBV23-1 belongs to the ORF category, with a function that is uncertain. The CDR3 totals 11 residues. With 7 bases removed from V and 9 bases from J, the gap between germline ends came to 9 bases.

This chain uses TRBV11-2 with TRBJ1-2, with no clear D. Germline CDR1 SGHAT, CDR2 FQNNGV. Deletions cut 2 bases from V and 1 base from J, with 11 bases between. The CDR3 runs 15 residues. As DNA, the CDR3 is TGTGCCAGCAGCTTAAGTCGGGGATATAACTATGGCTACACCTTC. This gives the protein CASSLSRGYNYGYTF.

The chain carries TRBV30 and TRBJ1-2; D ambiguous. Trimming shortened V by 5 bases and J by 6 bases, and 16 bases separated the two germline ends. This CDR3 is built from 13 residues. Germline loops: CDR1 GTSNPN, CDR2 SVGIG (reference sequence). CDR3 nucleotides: TGTGCCTGGCGGCGGGATGTTTATCATGGCTACACCTTC. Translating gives CAWRRDVYHGYTF.

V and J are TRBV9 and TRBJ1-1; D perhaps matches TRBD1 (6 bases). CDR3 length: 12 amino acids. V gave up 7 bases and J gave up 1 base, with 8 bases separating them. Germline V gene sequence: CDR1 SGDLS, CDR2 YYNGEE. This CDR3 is CASGQPNTEAFF. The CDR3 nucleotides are TGTGCCAGCGGACAGCCGAACACTGAAGCTTTCTTT. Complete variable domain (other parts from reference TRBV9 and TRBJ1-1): DSGVTQTPKHLITATGQRVTLRCSPRSGDLSVYWYQQSLDQGLQFLIQYYNGEERAKGNILERFSAQQFPDLHSELNLSSLELGDSALYFCASGQPNTEAFFGQGTRLTVV.

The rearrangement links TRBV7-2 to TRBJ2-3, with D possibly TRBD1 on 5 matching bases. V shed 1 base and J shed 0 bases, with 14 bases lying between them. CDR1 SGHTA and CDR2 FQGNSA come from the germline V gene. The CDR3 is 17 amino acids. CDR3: CASSLGVRTRSTDTQYF. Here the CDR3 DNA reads TGTGCCAGCAGCTTAGGTGTTCGGACACGAAGCACAGATACGCAGTATTTT.

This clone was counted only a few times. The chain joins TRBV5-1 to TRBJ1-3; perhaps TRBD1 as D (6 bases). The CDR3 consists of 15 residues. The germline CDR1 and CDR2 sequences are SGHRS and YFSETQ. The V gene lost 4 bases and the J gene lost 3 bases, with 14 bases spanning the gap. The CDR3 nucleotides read TGCGCCAGCAGCCAGGGGAGGGTCCTTGGAAACACCATATATTTT. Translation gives CASSQGRVLGNTIYF.